This is a list of T cell receptor beta chains from one sample in a study of type 1 and type 2 diabetes patients. Via MiXCR, TCRdb re-called the multiplex PCR reads, giving one row per CDR3 protein. This sample has a few hundred thousand distinct CDR3 sequences, with 47% found just once. The sample was peripheral blood mononuclear cells (PBMCs). These TCRs come from a man aged 18 to 29 with type 2 diabetes. Both conserved end residues are part of each CDR3. A D gene is named only where the DNA matches it firmly. The size field is filled for only some rows; it gives once, few, many or a size class.

clone size	V gene	J gene	D gene	CDR3 protein	CDR3 DNA
few	TRBV19	TRBJ2-2	.	CASSITSENTGELFF	TGTGCCAGTAGTATCACTTCAGAAAACACCGGGGAGCTGTTTTTT
.	TRBV2	TRBJ2-3	.	CASSTPTGRGTDTQYF	TGTGCCAGCAGTACACCGACAGGCCGGGGTACAGATACGCAGTATTTT
few	TRBV7-3	TRBJ2-3	.	CASRWTSTDTQYF	TGTGCCAGCCGGTGGACAAGCACAGATACGCAGTATTTT
.	TRBV6-1	TRBJ2-7	.	CASSEVVTSPTYEQYF	TGTGCCAGCAGTGAAGTGGTGACATCCCCTACCTACGAGCAGTACTTC
once	TRBV7-3	TRBJ2-7	.	CASAGTLTYEQYF	TGTGCCAGCGCCGGGACCTTAACCTACGAGCAGTACTTC
.	TRBV24-1	TRBJ2-5	.	CATSDLKSPDWAQYF	TGTGCCACCAGTGATTTGAAGAGCCCAGACTGGGCCCAGTACTTC
few	TRBV29-1	TRBJ2-7	.	CSVQAESYEQYF	TGCAGCGTTCAGGCAGAGTCCTACGAGCAGTACTTC
many	TRBV19	TRBJ1-4	.	CASSIYGATNEKLFF	TGTGCCAGTAGTATATATGGCGCAACTAATGAAAAACTGTTTTTT
few	TRBV29-1	TRBJ1-2	.	CSVEWGGDGYTF	TGCAGCGTTGAATGGGGGGGTGACGGCTACACCTTC
.	TRBV6-5	TRBJ2-1	TRBD2	CASSYSSGRANEQFF	TGTGCCAGCAGTTACTCTAGCGGGAGGGCCAATGAGCAGTTCTTC
.	TRBV2	TRBJ1-2	TRBD1	CASSPGQITYGYTF	TGTGCCAGCAGTCCGGGACAGATTACCTATGGCTACACCTTC
.	TRBV19	TRBJ2-5	.	CASSIGGPVETQYF	TGTGCCAGTAGTATAGGGGGGCCTGTGGAGACCCAGTACTTC
.	TRBV5-1	TRBJ1-1	.	CASSLLRGPGMNTEAFF	TGCGCCAGCAGCTTGCTCCGGGGACCGGGGATGAACACTGAAGCTTTCTTT
.	TRBV25-1	TRBJ2-2	TRBD2	CASSVSGRAAGELSF	TGTGCCAGCAGTGTAAGCGGGAGGGCCGCCGGGGAGCTGTCTTTT
.	TRBV7-2	TRBJ2-7	TRBD1	CASSPQRTGPYEQYF	TGTGCCAGCAGCCCGCAGAGGACAGGGCCCTACGAGCAGTACTTC
.	TRBV25-1	TRBJ2-2	.	CASSGPGTGELFF	TGTGCCAGCAGTGGCCCCGGGACGGGGGAGCTGTTTTTT
few	TRBV6-5	TRBJ1-2	.	CASSDRDRESYGYTF	TGTGCCAGCAGCGACCGGGACCGGGAAAGCTATGGCTACACCTTC
few	TRBV6-5	TRBJ2-1	.	CASSYPRGVGKSSYNEQFF	TGTGCCAGCAGTTATCCGAGGGGAGTCGGGAAAAGCTCCTACAATGAGCAGTTCTTC
few	TRBV7-3	TRBJ2-1	TRBD2	CASSLAVGLAHEQFF	TGTGCCAGCAGCTTAGCCGTAGGACTAGCCCATGAGCAGTTCTTC
few	TRBV4-3	TRBJ1-4	.	CASSQVVDNEKLFF	TGCGCCAGCAGCCAAGTCGTGGATAATGAAAAACTGTTTTTT
.	TRBV28	TRBJ1-1	.	CASSLLGEVNTEAFF	TGTGCCAGCAGTTTATTGGGGGAGGTGAACACTGAAGCTTTCTTT
.	TRBV7-3	TRBJ2-5	TRBD1	CASSLGQGWQETQYF	TGTGCCAGCAGCTTAGGACAGGGGTGGCAAGAGACCCAGTACTTC
.	TRBV6-5	TRBJ2-3	TRBD2	CASSYGWAGAGDTQYF	TGTGCCAGCAGTTATGGTTGGGCGGGAGCTGGGGATACGCAGTATTTT
.	TRBV19	TRBJ2-7	TRBD2	CASSIEKGTSGRSTQYF	TGTGCCAGTAGTATTGAAAAGGGGACTAGCGGGAGATCTACCCAGTACTTC
.	TRBV19	TRBJ1-1	.	CASSYREPTEAFF	TGTGCCAGTAGCTACAGGGAGCCCACTGAAGCTTTCTTT
many	TRBV24-1	TRBJ1-2	TRBD1	CATRDSYGYTF	TGTGCCACTCGGGACAGTTATGGCTACACCTTC
.	TRBV6-6	TRBJ2-7	.	CATPPRRVYISYEQYF	TGTGCCACCCCGCCCCGCAGGGTTTATATCTCTTACGAGCAGTACTTC
few	TRBV2	TRBJ2-2	TRBD2	CASRGGTSGELFF	TGTGCCAGCAGGGGAGGGACTTCCGGGGAGCTGTTTTTT
.	TRBV18	TRBJ2-1	.	CASSPRDSYNEQFF	TGTGCCAGCTCACCTCGGGATTCCTACAATGAGCAGTTCTTC
.	TRBV2	TRBJ2-7	.	CASSLEGPYEQYF	TGTGCCAGCAGCTTGGAGGGGCCCTACGAGCAGTACTTC
.	TRBV7-9	TRBJ1-6	.	CASSLSQGRSPLHF	TGTGCCAGCAGCTTATCGCAGGGGAGGTCACCCCTCCACTTT
.	TRBV7-3	TRBJ2-3	TRBD2	CASRGSGDTDTQYF	TGTGCCAGCCGTGGTAGCGGGGACACAGATACGCAGTATTTT
.	TRBV6-6	TRBJ2-7	TRBD1	CASSQMRGRGSEQYF	TGTGCCAGCAGCCAAATGAGGGGGCGAGGTTCGGAGCAGTACTTC
.	TRBV20-1	TRBJ1-1	.	CSARPDSRVMAFF	TGCAGTGCCAGGCCAGACAGTCGCGTAATGGCTTTCTTT
.	TRBV28	TRBJ2-7	.	CASSRSGNPSYEQYF	TGTGCCAGCAGTCGTTCAGGGAATCCATCCTACGAGCAGTACTTC
.	TRBV6-2/TRBV6-3	TRBJ1-2	.	CASSQGHGYTF	TGTGCCAGCAGTCAGGGTCATGGCTACACCTTC
.	TRBV6-1	TRBJ1-2	.	CASTLGRDPYGYTF	TGTGCCAGCACCCTAGGAAGGGACCCCTATGGCTACACCTTC
.	TRBV19	TRBJ2-7	TRBD1	CASKPTGVGIEQYF	TGTGCCAGCAAACCGACAGGGGTGGGGATCGAGCAGTACTTC
.	TRBV20-1	TRBJ1-4	.	CSAKESDSENEKLFF	TGCAGTGCCAAAGAGTCGGACAGCGAGAATGAAAAACTGTTTTTT
.	TRBV9	TRBJ1-6	.	CASSVEDRGSPLHF	TGTGCCAGCAGCGTAGAGGACAGAGGGTCACCCCTCCACTTT
.	TRBV4-1	TRBJ1-6	.	CASSQDAAANSPLHF	TGCGCCAGCAGCCAAGATGCAGCTGCTAATTCACCCCTCCACTTT
.	TRBV10-1	TRBJ2-2	TRBD1	CASSDTPGTGASWTGELFF	TGCGCCAGCAGTGATACCCCCGGGACAGGGGCGTCGTGGACCGGGGAGCTGTTTTTT
once	TRBV20-1	TRBJ1-1	.	CSARDGRTVPLEAFF	TGCAGTGCTAGAGATGGTAGGACGGTACCTCTTGAAGCTTTCTTT
many	TRBV6-6	TRBJ1-6	.	CASGAGYNSPLHF	TGTGCCAGCGGGGCAGGCTATAATTCACCCCTCCACTTT
.	TRBV19	TRBJ1-1	.	CASSTRRDTEAFF	TGTGCCAGTAGTACCCGACGGGACACTGAAGCTTTCTTT
few	TRBV10-1	TRBJ2-2	.	CASSELAYTGELFF	TGCGCCAGCAGTGAGTTGGCCTACACCGGGGAGCTGTTTTTT
.	TRBV9	TRBJ2-7	TRBD2	CASSTGGTDTYEQYF	TGTGCCAGCAGCACGGGGGGGACGGATACCTACGAGCAGTACTTC
.	TRBV11-2	TRBJ2-1	.	CASSLVSGADNEQFF	TGTGCCAGCAGCTTAGTTTCGGGCGCGGACAATGAGCAGTTCTTC
once	TRBV7-2	TRBJ2-5	TRBD2	CASSPTSGSPETQYF	TGTGCCAGCAGCCCGACTAGCGGCAGCCCGGAGACCCAGTACTTC
.	TRBV20-1	TRBJ2-1	TRBD2	CSARVPSGGAYETQFF	TGCAGTGCTAGAGTTCCTAGCGGGGGGGCGTATGAGACCCAGTTCTTC
.	TRBV28	TRBJ1-2	.	CASRRDSTIYGYTF	TGTGCCAGCAGAAGGGACTCTACCATCTATGGCTACACCTTC
.	TRBV12-3/TRBV12-4	TRBJ1-4	.	CASRRNSQSTNEKLFF	TGTGCCAGCCGTCGAAACTCTCAGTCAACTAATGAAAAACTGTTTTTT
once	TRBV7-3	TRBJ1-1	.	CASSQTPGQRTEAFF	TGTGCCAGCAGCCAGACGCCGGGACAAAGGACTGAAGCTTTCTTT